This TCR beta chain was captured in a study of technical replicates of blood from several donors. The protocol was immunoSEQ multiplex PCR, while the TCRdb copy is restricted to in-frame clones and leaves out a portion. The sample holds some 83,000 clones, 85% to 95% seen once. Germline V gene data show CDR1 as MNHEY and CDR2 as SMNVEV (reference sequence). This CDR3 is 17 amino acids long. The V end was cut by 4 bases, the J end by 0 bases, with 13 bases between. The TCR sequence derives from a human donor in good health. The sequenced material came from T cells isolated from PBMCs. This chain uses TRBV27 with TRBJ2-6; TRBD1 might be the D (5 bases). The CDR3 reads CASSSRQLSSGANVLTF. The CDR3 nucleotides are TGTGCCAGCAGTTCGCGACAGTTAAGCTCTGGGGCCAACGTCCTGACTTTC.